Listed here are 25 T cell receptor beta chains from one sample, sequenced in a study of blood T cell repertoires in COVID-19. Clones were sequenced by immunoSEQ multiplex PCR, and TCRdb holds only the in-frame ones, with some missing. Of approximately 150,000 clones in the sample, about 88% were seen once. Sequenced: peripheral blood. The origin of the receptors is a woman older than 75 with acute or convalescent COVID-19.

The CDR3 region has the DNA TGTGCCAGCAGCAAGGGGACAGCCGGGTTACGGGAGTACTTC. It encodes CASSKGTAGLREYF. The rearrangement uses TRBV27 and TRBJ2-7; 7 bases match TRBD1. The germline CDR1 and CDR2 sequences are MNHEY and SMNVEV (reference sequence). The V segment lost 6 bases and the J segment 11 bases; nucleotides outside the gene matches: 16. The CDR3 totals 14 residues.

The CDR3 spells CASSHPGTGGDGYTF. In DNA form, the CDR3 reads TGTGCCAGCAGCCACCCCGGGACAGGGGGCGATGGCTACACCTTC. The V gene is TRBV4-2, the J gene TRBJ1-2; TRBD1 aligns across 12 bases. V lost 3 bases and J lost 6; bases outside the gene matches: 5. The CDR3 is 15 amino acids. In germline, CDR1 is LGHNA, CDR2 YNFKEQ.

The chain links TRBV4-1 to TRBJ2-7, with 8 bases fitting TRBD1. The CDR3 consists of 16 residues. With V trimmed by 2 bases and J by 4 bases, 10 bases remained unmatched. Looked up from germline, CDR1 is MGHRA and CDR2 is YSYEKL. CDR3 sequence: CASSQQDRGPRYEQYF. The CDR3 DNA reads as TGCGCCAGCAGCCAACAAGACAGGGGACCAAGGTACGAGCAGTACTTC.

In this sample, this clone turned up a few times. The chain carries TRBV19 and TRBJ2-7, with 7 bases aligning to TRBD1. Germline V gene lookup returns CDR1 LNHDA and CDR2 SQIVND (reference sequence). V lost 8 bases to trimming and J lost 0 bases; unmatched junction nucleotides: 4. The CDR3 is 13 amino acids. The CDR3 is CASRRTGSYEQYF. The CDR3 DNA reads TGTGCCAGTCGAAGGACAGGCTCCTACGAGCAGTACTTC. The full variable domain, with the rest looked up from reference TRBV19 and TRBJ2-7, is DGGITQSPKYLFRKEGQNVTLSCEQNLNHDAMYWYRQDPGQGLRLIYYSQIVNDFQKGDIAEGYSVSREKKESFPLTVTSAQKNPTAFYLCASRRTGSYEQYFGPGTRLTVT.

The chain uses TRBV6-5 and TRBJ1-5; the match to TRBD1 covers 7 bases. After removal of 6 bases from V and 7 bases from J, the junction contained 6 bases not matched to a gene. This CDR3 is built from 13 residues. In germline, CDR1 is MNHEY, CDR2 SVGAGI. CDR3 DNA sequence: TGTGCCAGCAGCGACAGGGTAGAACAGCCCCAGCATTTT. Encoded protein: CASSDRVEQPQHF.

The rearrangement joins TRBV5-4 to TRBJ2-2, with TRBD2 identical over 8 bases. V was pared by 3 bases and J by 7 bases, with 5 bases of the junction left unmatched. This CDR3 has 14 residues. Germline values: CDR1 SGHNT, CDR2 YYREEE (reference sequence). In DNA form, the CDR3 reads TGTGCCAGCAGCTCGAGCGGGAGAGGCGGGGAGCTGTTTTTT. Protein sequence: CASSSSGRGGELFF.

The genes are TRBV29-1 and TRBJ1-1; D perhaps matches TRBD1 (5 bases). The CDR3 sequence is 15 residues long. Trimming took 6 bases from V and 0 from J, leaving 17 bases between them. Per the germline V gene, CDR1 is SQVTM and CDR2 is ANQGSEA. The CDR3 sequence: CSVGLGVGMNTEAFF. The CDR3 nucleotides read TGCAGCGTGGGCTTAGGGGTCGGAATGAACACTGAAGCTTTCTTT.

This clone has just a few counts. CDR3 region: CASSQGLAGGPQYF. Written as DNA, the CDR3 is TGTGCCAGCAGCCAGGGACTAGCGGGAGGCCCCCAGTACTTC. The chain combines TRBV14 with TRBJ2-5; 15 bases are shared with TRBD2. Germline V gene lookup returns CDR1 SGHDN and CDR2 FVKESK. Trimming took 3 bases from V and 9 from J; bases not matched to a gene: 2. There are 14 residues in the CDR3.

The chain employs TRBV5-6 and TRBJ2-3; 8 nucleotides agree with TRBD1. The J segment lost 4 bases and the V segment lost 3 bases, leaving 7 bases of the junction unmatched. The CDR3 covers 15 residues. Per germline, CDR1 SGHDT and CDR2 YYEEEE. DNA for the CDR3: TGTGCCAGCAGCTCAGGGACAGGCCGAGCAGATACGCAGTATTTT. It codes for CASSSGTGRADTQYF.

This chain connects TRBV19 to TRBJ1-1; the D gene is possibly TRBD1 (5 bases). This CDR3 is built from 15 residues. Per germline, CDR1 LNHDA and CDR2 SQIVND (reference sequence). V dropped 5 bases and J dropped 1 base, with 14 bases sitting between them. CDR3 in amino acids: CASSDTGVGNTEAFF. In DNA form, the CDR3 reads TGTGCCAGTAGTGATACGGGGGTAGGGAACACTGAAGCTTTCTTT.

The chain combines TRBV7-2 with TRBJ1-6; perhaps TRBD1 as D (6 bases). Germline assignment: CDR1 SGHTA and CDR2 FQGNSA. V dropped 4 bases and J dropped 8 bases, with 18 bases sitting between them. This CDR3 has 16 amino acids. The CDR3 reads CASSSLDRLRYSPLHF. The CDR3 nucleotides read TGTGCCAGCAGCTCTTTAGACAGGTTACGTTATTCACCCCTCCACTTT.

The chain couples TRBV2 to TRBJ1-6; tentatively, D is TRBD1 (6 bases). Trimming removed 4 bases at V and 7 bases at J, with 17 bases between. CDR3 length equals 16 residues. Germline assignment: CDR1 SNHLY and CDR2 FYNNEI. CDR3 in DNA: TGTGCCAGCAGTGGAGACTACAGGGTTTACAATTCACCCCTCCACTTT. This gives the protein CASSGDYRVYNSPLHF.

This sequence joins TRBV4-1 and TRBJ2-1, with D perhaps matching TRBD2 (5 bases). Trimming took 0 bases from V and 0 from J, leaving 15 bases between them. Germline loops: CDR1 MGHRA, CDR2 YSYEKL. The length of the CDR3 is 18 residues. CDR3 residues: CASSQDRPEELSYNEQFF. The DNA of the CDR3 is TGCGCCAGCAGCCAAGACAGACCGGAGGAACTCTCCTACAATGAGCAGTTCTTC.

The V call is TRBV28, the J call TRBJ2-1; 8 bases line up with TRBD2. The V segment lost 7 bases and the J segment 4 bases; nucleotides outside the gene matches: 12. CDR1 is MDHEN, CDR2 SYDVKM, per germline. The CDR3 is 16 amino acids. The CDR3 loop reads CASTPVTSVSYNEQFF. CDR3 nucleotides: TGTGCCAGCACCCCCGTGACTAGCGTAAGTTACAATGAGCAGTTCTTC. The full variable domain, rest sourced from reference TRBV28 and TRBJ2-1, is DVKVTQSSRYLVKRTGEKVFLECVQDMDHENMFWYRQDPGLGLRLIYFSYDVKMKEKGDIPEGYSVSREKKERFSLILESASTNQTSMYLCASTPVTSVSYNEQFFGPGTRLTVL.

The rearrangement links TRBV3-1 (or the pseudogene TRBV3-2) to TRBJ1-2, with TRBD1 matching over 7 bases. J was trimmed by 5 bases and V by 2 bases; bases with no gene match: 2. CDR3 length equals 13 residues. CDR1 and CDR2 from the germline V gene are LGHDT and YNNKEL (reference sequence). Written as DNA, the CDR3 is TGTGCCAGCAGCCAAAGACAGGGATATGGCTACACCTTC. It yields the protein CASSQRQGYGYTF.

The chain combines TRBV6-1 with TRBJ1-5; D gene unclear. The CDR3 runs to 13 residues. Trimming cost V 1 base and J 4 bases, with 5 bases left between them. The germline CDR1 and CDR2 sequences are MNHNS and SASEGT. CDR3 DNA: TGTGCCAGCAGTGAAGTAAAAAATCAGCCCCAGCATTTT. It encodes CASSEVKNQPQHF.

This sequence joins TRBV7-9 and TRBJ1-4, with a tentative D call TRBD1 (5 bases). CDR3 size: 13 residues. Germline assignment: CDR1 SEHNR and CDR2 FQNEAQ (reference sequence). Deletions cut 1 base from V and 15 bases from J, with 15 bases between. CDR3 sequence (DNA): TGTGCCAGCAGCTTAGGGAATCGGGACTTTTTGTTTTTT. Amino acid sequence: CASSLGNRDFLFF. Full variable domain (rest looked up from reference TRBV7-9 and TRBJ1-4): DTGVSQNPRHKITKRGQNVTFRCDPISEHNRLYWYRQTLGQGPEFLTYFQNEAQLEKSRLLSDRFSAERPKGSFSTLEIQRTEQGDSAMYLCASSLGNRDFLFFGSGTQLSVL.

The CDR3 protein is CASRWTGPLNTEAFF. CDR3 DNA sequence: TGTGCCAGTAGATGGACAGGGCCTCTGAACACTGAAGCTTTCTTT. The chain has TRBV19 and TRBJ1-1; 8 nucleotides align to TRBD1. The J segment lost 0 bases and the V segment lost 6 bases, leaving 6 bases of the junction unmatched. There are 15 residues in the CDR3. The germline CDR1 and CDR2 sequences are LNHDA and SQIVND (reference sequence).

J is TRBJ1-2 and V is TRBV29-1, with D possibly being TRBD1 (6 bases). Germline V CDR1 and CDR2: SQVTM, ANQGSEA. The CDR3 is 13 amino acids. Between the trimmed V and J ends, which lost 5 bases and 4 bases, there was a span of 14 bases. The CDR3: CSVLLQGTYGYTF. The CDR3 DNA reads as TGCAGCGTTCTTTTACAGGGTACCTATGGCTACACCTTC.

This clone appeared once. Written as DNA, the CDR3 is TGTGCCAGCAGTTTAATGCCCCCAGGGGAAAAACTGTTTTTT. Translation gives CASSLMPPGEKLFF. The chain is built from TRBV27 and TRBJ1-4, with D possibly matching TRBD1 (5 bases). The CDR3 sequence is 14 residues long. CDR1 is MNHEY, CDR2 SMNVEV, per germline (reference sequence). V lost 2 bases and J lost 8, with 12 bases in between.

This clone was seen just once. The chain is built from TRBV5-1 and TRBJ2-5, with 7 bases that match TRBD1. The CDR3 is 17 amino acids. J was trimmed by 5 bases and V by 4 bases; bases with no gene match: 17. The germline V gene has CDR1 SGHRS and CDR2 YFSETQ. CDR3 nucleotide sequence: TGCGCCAGCAGCGCCTCCCGGGACAGTGCGTACTGGGAGACCCAGTACTTC. As protein: CASSASRDSAYWETQYF. Full variable domain (missing parts from reference TRBV5-1 and TRBJ2-5): KAGVTQTPRYLIKTRGQQVTLSCSPISGHRSVSWYQQTPGQGLQFLFEYFSETQRNKGNFPGRFSGRQFSNSRSEMNVSTLELGDSALYLCASSASRDSAYWETQYFGPGTRLLVL.

This rearrangement joins TRBV5-1 to TRBJ1-4; 7 bases match TRBD1. In germline, CDR1 is SGHRS, CDR2 YFSETQ. CDR3 length: 14 residues. Trimming removed 4 bases from V and 4 bases from J; junction bases left unmatched: 4. CDR3 amino acids: CASSEGAYNEKLFF. CDR3 in DNA: TGCGCCAGCAGCGAGGGGGCGTATAATGAAAAACTGTTTTTT.

The chain joins TRBV5-4 to TRBJ2-5; 7 bases agree with TRBD1. The germline V gene has CDR1 SGHNT and CDR2 YYREEE (reference sequence). V trimming: 0 bases; J trimming: 2 bases; junction bases outside the gene matches: 1. The CDR3 is 14 amino acids. CDR3 sequence: CASSLGGQQETQYF. The CDR3, as DNA: TGTGCCAGCAGCTTGGGGGGACAGCAAGAGACCCAGTACTTC.

The table lists this clone with a count of one. The chain combines TRBV25-1 with TRBJ1-1, with D possibly matching TRBD1 (6 bases). The CDR3 is 15 amino acids. V lost 2 bases, J lost 3 bases, and 13 bases lay in between. Germline loops: CDR1 MGHDK, CDR2 SYGVNS. Here the CDR3 DNA reads TGTGCCAGCAGTGAACGGGGGAGGGGGGACACTGAAGCTTTCTTT. Translation: CASSERGRGDTEAFF.

V usage is TRBV28 and J usage is TRBJ2-1, with D hard to call. This CDR3 contains 13 residues. Germline V gives CDR1 MDHEN, CDR2 SYDVKM. The germline V and J ends were trimmed by 4 bases and 4 bases, with 8 bases remaining between them. CDR3 bases: TGTGCCAGCAGTTCAGTTCTTTACAATGAGCAGTTCTTC. Protein: CASSSVLYNEQFF.